The 14 T cell receptor beta chains given below trace back to one sample, sequenced in a study of blood T cell repertoires in COVID-19. Measured with immunoSEQ multiplex PCR; TCRdb has only the in-frame clones, and not every one. Of approximately 120,000 clones in the sample, roughly 88% were seen once. Source material: peripheral blood. These TCRs come from a woman older than 75 with active or convalescent COVID-19.

The V gene is TRBV5-4, the J gene TRBJ2-5; D gene uncertain. Germline CDR1 SGHNT, CDR2 YYREEE (reference sequence). V lost 4 bases and J 3 bases, leaving 4 bases between the germline ends. This CDR3 is 11 amino acids long. CDR3 residues: CASSIEETQYF. CDR3 DNA: TGTGCCAGCAGCATAGAAGAGACCCAGTACTTC. Filled out from reference TRBV5-4 and TRBJ2-5, the complete variable domain reads ETGVTQSPTHLIKTRGQQVTLRCSSQSGHNTVSWYQQALGQGPQFIFQYYREEENGRGNFPPRFSGLQFPNYSSELNVNALELDDSALYLCASSIEETQYFGPGTRLLVL.

V gene TRBV9 combines with J gene TRBJ1-1, with TRBD1 as a possible D gene (6 bases). V was pared by 4 bases and J by 1 base, with 8 bases between. The CDR3 has 13 residues. Germline V gene data show CDR1 as SGDLS and CDR2 as YYNGEE. The CDR3 bases are TGTGCCAGCAGCACGGGACAGAACACTGAAGCTTTCTTT. It translates to CASSTGQNTEAFF.

This chain connects TRBV6-5 to TRBJ2-2; D uncertain. The V and J ends lost 6 bases and 1 base respectively, with 12 bases between them. The CDR3 is 15 amino acids. Germline-derived CDR1 and CDR2 are MNHEY and SVGAGI. Here the CDR3 DNA reads TGTGCCAGCAGCAGTCGAACACGGAACACCGGGGAGCTGTTTTTT. Translating gives CASSSRTRNTGELFF.

Turning to this clone: One junction end disagrees with the germline gene, perhaps due to a read error. The gene calls are TRBV28 and TRBJ1-1; no clear D. The germline V gene has CDR1 MDHEN and CDR2 SYDVKM. There are 15 residues in the CDR3. CDR3 sequence: CASNLKTVPHTEAFF. CDR3 bases: TGTGCCAGCAATTTAAAAACAGTTCCTCACACTGAAGCTTTCTTT. The full variable domain, with the rest looked up from reference TRBV28 and TRBJ1-1, is DVKVTQSSRYLVKRTGEKVFLECVQDMDHENMFWYRQDPGLGLRLIYFSYDVKMKEKGDIPEGYSVSREKKERFSLILESASTNQTSMYLCASNLKTVPHTEAFFGQGTRLTVV.

This chain links TRBV9 with TRBJ2-7, with TRBD2 identical over 9 bases. Per germline, CDR1 SGDLS and CDR2 YYNGEE. The CDR3 runs 15 residues. J lost 4 bases, V lost 0 bases, and 5 bases had no gene match. As DNA, the CDR3 is TGTGCCAGCAGCGTAGCCCCTAGCGGGACATACGAGCAGTACTTC. It translates to CASSVAPSGTYEQYF.

The V and J genes are TRBV18 and TRBJ1-3, with 8 bases fitting TRBD1. This CDR3 region has 16 residues. With V trimmed by 1 base and J by 3 bases, 5 bases remained unmatched. The germline V gene encodes CDR1 KGHSH and CDR2 LQKENI. CDR3 coding DNA: TGTGCCAGCTCACCACGCGACAGGGGAGGTGGAAACACCATATATTTT. Its translation is CASSPRDRGGGNTIYF.

The CDR3 DNA follows: TGTGCCAGCCAAGGACTAGCAGGCAATGAGCAGTTCTTC. This encodes CASQGLAGNEQFF. This chain uses TRBV25-1 with TRBJ2-1; 8 nucleotides match TRBD2. The CDR3 totals 13 residues. The ends lost 8 bases at V and 6 bases at J; junction bases unmatched: 6. In germline, CDR1 is MGHDK, CDR2 SYGVNS. Drawing the rest from reference TRBV25-1 and TRBJ2-1, the complete variable domain is EADIYQTPRYLVIGTGKKITLECSQTMGHDKMYWYQQDPGMELHLIHYSYGVNSTEKGDLSSESTVSRIRTEHFPLTLESARPSHTSQYLCASQGLAGNEQFFGPGTRLTVL.

The gene calls are TRBV19 and TRBJ1-1; 9 bases align to TRBD1. Germline CDR1 is LNHDA and CDR2 is SQIVND (reference sequence). The length of the CDR3 is 14 residues. The junction had 3 bases not matched to a gene; V was cut back by 6 bases and J by 1 base. In DNA, the CDR3 is TGTGCCAGTAGGCACAGGGGGCAGAACACTGAAGCTTTCTTT. Residues: CASRHRGQNTEAFF.

V usage is TRBV24-1 and J usage is TRBJ2-1, with 9 bases aligning to TRBD1. Germline CDR1 is KGHDR and CDR2 is SFDVKD. CDR3 length: 17 residues. Trimming cost V 6 bases and J 7 bases; bases outside gene matches: 15. The CDR3 region has the DNA TGTGCCACCAGTCCGATCGGGGGACAGGGTATCCCTAATGAGCAGTTCTTC. Protein sequence: CATSPIGGQGIPNEQFF.

The genes are TRBV9 and TRBJ2-2; weak D call: TRBD2 (6 bases). Germline V lookup: CDR1 SGDLS, CDR2 YYNGEE. The V end was cut by 0 bases, the J end by 4 bases, with 10 bases between. The CDR3 spans 15 residues. The CDR3 DNA is TGTGCCAGCAGCGTAGAGGAGACTAGCACCGGGGAGCTGTTTTTT. This sequence encodes CASSVEETSTGELFF.

CDR3 sequence: CASSLVEGNTDTQYF. CDR3 coding DNA: TGTGCCAGCAGTTTAGTCGAGGGAAACACAGATACGCAGTATTTT. The rearrangement uses TRBV6-5 and TRBJ2-3; a weak D match, TRBD2 (5 bases). The germline gives CDR1 MNHEY, CDR2 SVGAGI. V dropped 4 bases and J dropped 2 bases, with 13 bases sitting between them. The CDR3 contains 15 residues.

The V call is TRBV27, the J call TRBJ1-1; 8 bases map to TRBD1. Germline trimming cut 5 bases from V and 2 bases from J; bases unmatched to any gene: 4. Per germline, CDR1 MNHEY and CDR2 SMNVEV (reference sequence). This CDR3 spans 14 amino acids. This CDR3 reads CASSEDRANTEAFF. In DNA form, the CDR3 reads TGTGCCAGCAGTGAGGACAGGGCAAACACTGAAGCTTTCTTT.

This clone was detected a few times. This chain joins TRBV7-9 and TRBJ1-6; TRBD1 aligns across 9 bases. The trim removed 1 base at V and 8 bases at J, leaving 0 bases unmatched. Germline V CDR1 and CDR2: SEHNR, FQNEAQ (reference sequence). The CDR3 sequence is 14 residues long. DNA for the CDR3: TGTGCCAGCAGCTTAGGGACAGGGGATTCACCCCTCCACTTT. Protein: CASSLGTGDSPLHF.

The V gene is TRBV7-9, the J gene TRBJ2-2, with TRBD2 matching 15 bases. After removal of 8 bases from V and 1 base from J, the junction contained 8 bases not matched to a gene. CDR1 and CDR2 (germline): SEHNR, FQNEAQ (reference sequence). The CDR3 totals 18 residues. The CDR3 DNA sequence: TGTGCCAGCGGAGTCGGACTAGCGGGAGGGGGGAACACCGGGGAGCTGTTTTTT. This codes for CASGVGLAGGGNTGELFF.